This is a list of T cell receptor beta chains from one sample in a study of vaccination and CD4 T cells after COVID-19. These receptors are not linked to any known antigen. TCRdb re-called the PCR reads through MiXCR, storing one row per CDR3 protein. The sample has some 19,000 distinct CDR3 sequences, 38% seen once. The sequencing sample was made of cultured CD4+ T cells from blood. These receptors were collected from a human donor with COVID-19. CDR3s include the opening cysteine and the closing phenylalanine or tryptophan. The order of the fields is J gene, clone size, V gene, D gene, CDR3 protein, CDR3 DNA. The D gene is left open where the match is weak. Size is stated for part of the rows, as once, few or many counts, or as a class when the clone is expanded.

TRBJ1-2 | NA | TRBV30 | NA | CAWFVGARYGYTF | TGTGCCTGGTTTGTGGGGGCGAGATATGGCTACACCTTC
TRBJ2-7 | NA | TRBV2 | TRBD2 | CASSEAQLADYEQYF | TGTGCCAGCAGTGAAGCGCAGCTAGCGGATTACGAGCAGTACTTC
TRBJ1-5 | NA | TRBV19 | NA | CASSISGGYQPQHF | TGTGCCAGTAGTATATCGGGGGGGTATCAGCCCCAGCATTTT
TRBJ2-1 | NA | TRBV11-3 | NA | CATSPGGYNEQFF | TGTGCCACCTCCCCCGGGGGATACAATGAGCAGTTCTTC
TRBJ1-4 | NA | TRBV20-1 | NA | CSARRGGNNEKLFF | TGCAGTGCTAGACGGGGCGGGAATAATGAAAAACTGTTTTTT
TRBJ2-2 | NA | TRBV18 | NA | CASSPSTSRGNTGELFF | TGTGCCAGCTCACCGTCAACTAGCCGGGGGAACACCGGGGAGCTGTTTTTT
TRBJ1-6 | NA | TRBV9 | NA | CASSVAPKESSYNSPLHF | TGTGCCAGCAGCGTCGCCCCTAAGGAGAGCTCCTATAATTCACCCCTCCACTTT
TRBJ1-5 | NA | TRBV19 | NA | CASSKGTPQPQHF | TGTGCCAGTAGCAAGGGGACACCACAGCCCCAGCATTTT
TRBJ2-3 | few | TRBV19 | TRBD2 | CASSIVSGGPTDTQYF | TGTGCCAGTAGTATAGTTTCGGGGGGGCCCACAGATACGCAGTATTTT
TRBJ1-5 | NA | TRBV27 | NA | CASTPWFSLNSNQPQHF | TGTGCCAGCACCCCTTGGTTTAGCCTCAATAGCAATCAGCCCCAGCATTTT
TRBJ1-2 | NA | TRBV28 | TRBD1 | CASSLTGGASNYGYTF | TGTGCCAGCAGTTTAACAGGGGGCGCTTCCAACTATGGCTACACCTTC
TRBJ1-5 | few | TRBV6-1 | NA | CASSETQGIQPQHF | TGTGCCAGCAGTGAGACGCAGGGGATTCAGCCCCAGCATTTT
TRBJ1-2 | NA | TRBV12-3/TRBV12-4 | TRBD1 | CASSPDRGKSGYTF | TGTGCCAGCAGCCCGGACAGGGGAAAAAGTGGCTACACCTTC
TRBJ1-5 | few | TRBV18 | NA | CASSPSRDQPQHF | TGTGCCAGCTCACCGAGCAGGGATCAGCCCCAGCATTTT
TRBJ2-1 | NA | TRBV2 | TRBD1 | CASRPTGADEQFF | TGTGCCAGCAGGCCTACAGGGGCCGATGAGCAGTTCTTC
TRBJ1-2 | few | TRBV18 | NA | CASSPGRQGGYTF | TGTGCCAGCTCACCGGGCCGCCAGGGTGGCTACACCTTC
TRBJ2-2 | NA | TRBV5-5 | NA | CASSPWGRGTGELFF | TGTGCCAGCAGCCCGTGGGGGAGGGGGACCGGGGAGCTGTTTTTT
TRBJ2-2 | NA | TRBV7-8 | NA | CASSLFSQGWAGELFF | TGTGCCAGCAGCTTATTTTCCCAGGGATGGGCCGGGGAGCTGTTTTTT
TRBJ1-4 | NA | TRBV7-6 | NA | CASSLGSGNEKLFF | TGTGCCAGCAGCTTAGGGTCCGGGAATGAAAAACTGTTTTTT
TRBJ2-2 | NA | TRBV12-3/TRBV12-4 | TRBD2 | CASSLGRGIGELFF | TGTGCCAGCAGTTTGGGGCGGGGGATCGGGGAGCTGTTTTTT
TRBJ2-7 | NA | TRBV9 | TRBD2 | CASSVDPSGGPLGEGQYF | TGTGCCAGCAGCGTAGATCCTAGCGGGGGACCATTGGGTGAAGGGCAGTACTTC
TRBJ1-2 | few | TRBV4-2 | TRBD1 | CASSQDLGQGGGYTF | TGTGCCAGCAGCCAAGATCTCGGGCAGGGGGGTGGCTACACCTTC
TRBJ1-1 | NA | TRBV27 | NA | CASSLSGGNTEAFF | TGTGCCAGCAGTTTATCAGGGGGAAACACTGAAGCTTTCTTT
TRBJ1-2 | few | TRBV24-1 | TRBD1 | CATSDPDRGYGYTF | TGTGCCACCAGTGACCCGGACAGGGGCTACGGCTACACCTTC
TRBJ2-2 | NA | TRBV6-1 | TRBD2 | CASSPLGRAGELFF | TGTGCCAGCAGCCCCCTCGGGAGGGCCGGGGAGCTGTTTTTT
TRBJ2-5 | NA | TRBV12-3/TRBV12-4 | NA | CASTARGRETQYF | TGTGCCAGCACCGCCAGGGGAAGGGAGACCCAGTACTTC
TRBJ2-1 | NA | TRBV2 | TRBD1 | CASSPRTGEQFF | TGTGCCAGCAGTCCGCGGACAGGGGAACAGTTCTTC
TRBJ2-1 | NA | TRBV10-3 | NA | CAISGQGANEQFF | TGTGCCATCAGTGGGCAGGGTGCGAATGAGCAGTTCTTC